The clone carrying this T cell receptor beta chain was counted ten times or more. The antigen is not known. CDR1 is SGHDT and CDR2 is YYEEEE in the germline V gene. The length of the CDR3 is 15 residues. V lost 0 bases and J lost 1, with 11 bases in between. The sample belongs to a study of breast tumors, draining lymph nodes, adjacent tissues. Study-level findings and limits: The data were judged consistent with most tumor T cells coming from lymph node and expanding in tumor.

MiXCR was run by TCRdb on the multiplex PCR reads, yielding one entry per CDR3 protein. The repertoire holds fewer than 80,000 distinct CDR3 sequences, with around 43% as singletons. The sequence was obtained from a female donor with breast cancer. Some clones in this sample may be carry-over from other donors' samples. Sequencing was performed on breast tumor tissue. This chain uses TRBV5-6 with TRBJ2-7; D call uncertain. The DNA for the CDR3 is TGTGCCAGCAGCTTGGCCAAGTTCGCATCCTACGAGCAGTACTTC. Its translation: CASSLAKFASYEQYF. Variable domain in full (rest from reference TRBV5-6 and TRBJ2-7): DAGVTQSPTHLIKTRGQQVTLRCSPKSGHDTVSWYQQALGQGPQFIFQYYEEEERQRGNFPDRFSGHQFPNYSSELNVNALLLGDSALYLCASSLAKFASYEQYFGPGTRLTVT.